These T cell receptor beta chains were read from a single sample in a study of PD-1 blockade in classical Hodgkin lymphoma. Libraries were prepared by immunoSEQ multiplex PCR; TCRdb keeps only in-frame clonotypes and omits some of them. The sample consists of 9,500 to 10,000 clones, roughly four fifths of them appearing once. The material was CD4+ T cells from blood, obtained before the fourth cycle of nivolumab. These receptors all come from a human donor with classical Hodgkin lymphoma. Both conserved end residues are part of each CDR3. Fields, in order: V gene, J gene, D gene, clone size, CDR3 length, CDR3 DNA, CDR3 protein. The D gene is left open where the match is weak. Not every row has a clone size; where given, it reads once, few, many or a size class.

V gene: TRBV11-2; J gene: TRBJ2-7; D gene: TRBD2; clone size: once; CDR3 length: 14; CDR3 DNA: TGTGCCAGCAGTTTAGCGGGGGCGCCGTACGAGCAGTACTTC; CDR3 protein: CASSLAGAPYEQYF
V gene: TRBV19; J gene: TRBJ1-1; D gene: .; clone size: once; CDR3 length: 16; CDR3 DNA: TGTGCCAGTAGGAATAGCCGCCACAGCATGAACACTGAAGCTTTCTTT; CDR3 protein: CASRNSRHSMNTEAFF
V gene: TRBV18; J gene: TRBJ1-5; D gene: TRBD1; clone size: .; CDR3 length: 16; CDR3 DNA: TGTGCCAGCTCACAGGGACAGCCGGGCGCAAATCAGCCCCAGCATTTT; CDR3 protein: CASSQGQPGANQPQHF
V gene: TRBV18; J gene: TRBJ1-5; D gene: .; clone size: .; CDR3 length: 17; CDR3 DNA: TGTGCCAGCTCACCACCGAATCAGGCATCTAGCAATCAGCCCCAGCATTTT; CDR3 protein: CASSPPNQASSNQPQHF
V gene: TRBV7-6; J gene: TRBJ2-2; D gene: .; clone size: few; CDR3 length: 16; CDR3 DNA: TGTGCCAGCAGGCGGAGGCCGGGACAAGACACCGGGGAGCTGTTTTTT; CDR3 protein: CASRRRPGQDTGELFF
V gene: TRBV10-2; J gene: TRBJ1-2; D gene: .; clone size: .; CDR3 length: 12; CDR3 DNA: TGCGCCAGCAGTGCGGACAGCTATGGCTACACCTTC; CDR3 protein: CASSADSYGYTF
V gene: TRBV7-9; J gene: TRBJ1-1; D gene: TRBD1; clone size: .; CDR3 length: 14; CDR3 DNA: TGTGCCAGCAGCAGACAGGGGCCGGGGAAAGAAGCTTTCTTT; CDR3 protein: CASSRQGPGKEAFF
V gene: TRBV5-4; J gene: TRBJ2-5; D gene: TRBD2; clone size: .; CDR3 length: 16; CDR3 DNA: TGTGCCAGCAGCTTGGTTAGCGGGGGGGCCCGGGAGACCCAGTACTTC; CDR3 protein: CASSLVSGGARETQYF
V gene: TRBV29-1; J gene: TRBJ2-5; D gene: .; clone size: few; CDR3 length: 12; CDR3 DNA: TGCAGCGTTGAAGCAGGGAGAGAGACCCAGTACTTC; CDR3 protein: CSVEAGRETQYF
V gene: TRBV5-1; J gene: TRBJ1-3; D gene: .; clone size: .; CDR3 length: 14; CDR3 DNA: TGCGCCAGCAGCTCACAGGGATCTGGAAACACCATATATTTT; CDR3 protein: CASSSQGSGNTIYF
V gene: TRBV28; J gene: TRBJ1-6; D gene: .; clone size: .; CDR3 length: 15; CDR3 DNA: TGTGCCAGCGGGGGGGGTCTTAATGTTAATTCACCCCTCCACTTT; CDR3 protein: CASGGGLNVNSPLHF
V gene: TRBV19; J gene: TRBJ1-1; D gene: .; clone size: few; CDR3 length: 13; CDR3 DNA: TGTGCCAGCAGGAAGGACCCAAACACTGAAGCTTTCTTT; CDR3 protein: CASRKDPNTEAFF
V gene: TRBV28; J gene: TRBJ1-1; D gene: .; clone size: .; CDR3 length: 12; CDR3 DNA: TGTGCCAGCGAAAGAGGGGTTGGTGAAGCTTTCTTT; CDR3 protein: CASERGVGEAFF
V gene: TRBV29-1; J gene: TRBJ1-1; D gene: .; clone size: .; CDR3 length: 14; CDR3 DNA: TGCAGCGTTGCCGAACAGGCAATGAACACTGAAGCTTTCTTT; CDR3 protein: CSVAEQAMNTEAFF
V gene: TRBV6-6; J gene: TRBJ2-3; D gene: .; clone size: .; CDR3 length: 14; CDR3 DNA: TGTGCCAGCAGTTACGGAGGGCCGACAGATACGCAGTATTTT; CDR3 protein: CASSYGGPTDTQYF
V gene: TRBV2; J gene: TRBJ1-1; D gene: .; clone size: few; CDR3 length: 13; CDR3 DNA: TGTGCCAGCAGTGGGGCGGGTGAGAATGAAGCTTTCTTT; CDR3 protein: CASSGAGENEAFF
V gene: TRBV19; J gene: TRBJ1-1; D gene: .; clone size: .; CDR3 length: 15; CDR3 DNA: TGTGCCAGTAGTATACCAAAGAGACAGAACACTGAAGCTTTCTTT; CDR3 protein: CASSIPKRQNTEAFF
V gene: TRBV19; J gene: TRBJ1-6; D gene: TRBD1; clone size: .; CDR3 length: 15; CDR3 DNA: TGTGCCAGTAGCCGCCTCGGGACAGGGGGCTTGGACCTCCACTTT; CDR3 protein: CASSRLGTGGLDLHF
V gene: TRBV10-3; J gene: TRBJ1-2; D gene: TRBD1; clone size: .; CDR3 length: 15; CDR3 DNA: TGTGCCATCAGTGAGTCCTCAGGGGGCGTCTATGGCTACACCTTC; CDR3 protein: CAISESSGGVYGYTF